The next 21 T cell receptor beta chains were all read from a single sample in a study of T cells in women clearing cervical HPV infection. Profiled with immunoSEQ multiplex PCR; TCRdb holds only in-frame clones, not every one. Here the sample table reports about 20,000 clones. Input material: blood buffy coat. These receptor sequences come from a woman aged 18 to 75 with a cervical HPV16 infection that either progressed to CIN3+ or cleared (not recorded which).

With respect to this clone: Coverage ceases 3 residues before the CDR3 finishes, and the germline J gene fills in the end. This chain joins TRBV18 and TRBJ1-1, with D possibly TRBD1 on 5 matching bases. Germline CDR1 KGHSH, CDR2 LQKENI. The V end was cut by 3 bases, the J end by 5 bases, with 16 bases between. The CDR3 runs to 15 residues. CDR3 amino acids: CASSPAQWGRTEAFF. The sequenced CDR3 bases are TGTGCCAGCTCACCGGCCCAATGGGGCAGGACTGAA.

A word on this clone: The read is 3 residues too short to cover the CDR3 end, so that end is filled in from the germline J gene. V gene TRBV28 combines with J gene TRBJ1-4; TRBD1 aligns across 10 bases. Germline CDR1 is MDHEN and CDR2 is SYDVKM. V dropped 7 bases and J dropped 7; count of bases not matched to a gene: 9. The CDR3 is 15 amino acids. Here the CDR3 reads CASISRDRGIEKLFF. The DNA read from the CDR3 is TGTGCCAGCATTTCCCGGGACAGGGGAATTGAAAAA.

As regards this clone: From the germline J gene comes the end of the CDR3, since the read stops 3 residues before it. This chain links TRBV27 with TRBJ2-2; D is unresolved. Germline CDR1 is MNHEY and CDR2 is SMNVEV (reference sequence). The V gene lost 1 base and the J gene lost 2 bases, with 8 bases spanning the gap. The length of the CDR3 is 15 residues. Incomplete CDR3 DNA: TGTGCCAGCAGTTTATTAGGCGGTAACACCGGGGAG. Its translation is CASSLLGGNTGE. From start to end, the CDR3 is CASSLLGGNTGELFF.

With respect to this clone: The read is 3 residues too short to cover the CDR3 end, so that end is filled in from the germline J gene. V is TRBV11-2 and J is TRBJ2-3; 7 bases fit TRBD1. V was clipped by 2 bases and J by 6 bases; unmatched bases: 5. The CDR3 has 14 amino acids. CDR1 SGHAT and CDR2 FQNNGV come from the germline V gene. CDR3 bases read: TGTGCCAGCAGCTTAAGGACAGGCAGGGATACG. Protein: CASSLRTGRDT. The whole CDR3 region reads CASSLRTGRDTQYF. The whole variable domain, remainder taken from reference TRBV11-2 and TRBJ2-3, is EAGVAQSPRYKIIEKRQSVAFWCNPISGHATLYWYQQILGQGPKLLIQFQNNGVVDDSQLPKDRFSAERLKGVDSTLKIQPAKLEDSAVYLCASSLRTGRDTQYFGPGTRLTVL.

Turning to this clone: The CDR3 is cut off 3 residues early in the read; its end comes from the germline J gene. The V call is TRBV19, the J call TRBJ2-1, with D possibly matching TRBD1 (5 bases). This CDR3 spans 15 amino acids. V was cut by 3 bases and J by 4 bases, with 13 bases left in between. Germline CDR1 is LNHDA and CDR2 is SQIVND (reference sequence). The CDR3: CASSMYGAQYNEQFF. The covered CDR3 bases are TGTGCCAGTAGTATGTATGGGGCCCAATACAATGAG.

On this clone itself: The CDR3 end lies 3 residues beyond the end of the read and is filled in from the germline J gene. The chain couples TRBV7-9 to TRBJ1-2; TRBD1 aligns across 8 bases. Germline CDR1 SEHNR, CDR2 FQNEAQ (reference sequence). The CDR3 is made up of 15 amino acids. The covered CDR3 bases are TGTGCCAGCAGCTTGAGCCCAGGGGGCTCCTACGAC. This codes for CASSLSPGGSYD. In full, the CDR3 is CASSLSPGGSYDYTF.

CDR3 in amino acids: CATADGGQETQYF. CDR3 DNA (partial): TGTGCCACCGCCGACGGGGGACAAGAGACC. This chain uses TRBV24-1 with TRBJ2-5; weak D call: TRBD2 (6 bases). The read gets to within 3 residues of the CDR3 end, and the germline J gene fills in the rest. Trimming took 9 bases from V and 2 from J, leaving 12 bases between them. The V gene's germline CDR1 is KGHDR and CDR2 SFDVKD. This CDR3 comprises 13 residues.

On this clone: The read finishes 3 residues shy of the CDR3 end, and the germline J gene is used to complete it. V gene TRBV7-6 combines with J gene TRBJ1-4; 8 nucleotides line up with TRBD1. The CDR3 sequence is 14 residues long. CDR1 and CDR2 (germline): SGHVS, FNYEAQ. V lost 5 bases and J lost 7; bases outside the gene matches: 6. CDR3 DNA (partial): TGTGCCAGCAGCCTGACAGGGGAGGGTGAAAAA. It encodes CASSLTGEGEK. The entire CDR3 reads CASSLTGEGEKLFF. Based on the CDR3 plus reference TRBV7-6 and TRBJ1-4, the full variable domain is GAGVSQSPRYKVTKRGQDVALRCDPISGHVSLYWYRQALGQGPEFLTYFNYEAQQDKSGLPNDRFSAERPEGSISTLTIQRTEQRDSAMYRCASSLTGEGEKLFFGSGTQLSVL.

On this clone itself: The read ends 3 residues before the CDR3 terminus; that terminus is restored from the germline J gene. V gene TRBV7-2 combines with J gene TRBJ1-1, with 8 bases matching TRBD1. CDR3 size: 13 residues. With 5 bases clipped from V and 4 bases from J, the junction kept 3 bases outside the gene matches. In germline, CDR1 is SGHTA, CDR2 FQGNSA. CDR3 residues: CASSGQGGTEAFF. CDR3 DNA, as far as it was read: TGTGCCAGCAGCGGACAGGGAGGCACTGAA.

On this clone: The sequenced fragment ends 3 residues before the CDR3 boundary, so the rest is inferred from the germline J gene. The gene calls are TRBV19 and TRBJ2-4; 8 bases match TRBD1. Germline V gives CDR1 LNHDA, CDR2 SQIVND (reference sequence). The CDR3 loop spans 14 amino acids. The sequenced part of the CDR3 DNA is TGTGCCAGTAGTCCAACCCAGGGGGCATATGGT. As protein: CASSPTQGAYG. The whole CDR3 protein reads CASSPTQGAYGQYF.

Points on this clone: The read terminates 3 residues ahead of where the CDR3 ends, so the germline J gene completes it. V usage is TRBV28 and J usage is TRBJ1-2, with D possibly being TRBD1 (5 bases). CDR3 size: 14 residues. Germline lookup yields CDR1 MDHEN and CDR2 SYDVKM. Incomplete CDR3 DNA: TGTGCCAGCAGTTTACTACAGGCCATAGGAGGC. The encoded protein is CASSLLQAIGG. The complete CDR3 protein is CASSLLQAIGGYTF.

On this clone itself: The observed sequence ends 3 residues before the CDR3 terminus, with the missing tail filled in from the germline J gene. The chain carries TRBV5-4 and TRBJ2-3; D ambiguous. CDR3 length: 13 amino acids. Germline CDR1 and CDR2: SGHNT and YYREEE (reference sequence). The ends were cut back, 0 bases at V and 1 base at J, with 3 bases in the middle. CDR3 protein: CASSLEGTDTQYF. Incomplete CDR3 DNA: TGTGCCAGCAGCTTGGAGGGCACAGATACG. The full variable domain, completed using reference TRBV5-4 and TRBJ2-3, is ETGVTQSPTHLIKTRGQQVTLRCSSQSGHNTVSWYQQALGQGPQFIFQYYREEENGRGNFPPRFSGLQFPNYSSELNVNALELDDSALYLCASSLEGTDTQYFGPGTRLTVL.

As regards this clone: The junction departs from the called germline gene at one end, perhaps through a read error. The read ends 3 residues shy of where the CDR3 ends; the end is completed using the germline J gene. The V gene is TRBV5-4, the J gene TRBJ2-3, with 7 bases lining up with TRBD2. This CDR3 spans 14 amino acids. Germline V gene lookup returns CDR1 SGHNT and CDR2 YYREEE (reference sequence). The DNA read from the CDR3 is TGTGCCAGCACTTCAGCGGGGAGGTCAGAGACG. It codes for CASTSAGRSET. The CDR3 in its entirety is CASTSAGRSETQYF.

About this clone: The sequence runs out 3 residues before the end of the CDR3; the remainder is reconstructed from the germline J gene. The chain is built from TRBV5-1 and TRBJ2-7, with 9 bases identical to TRBD1. V lost 4 bases to trimming and J lost 2 bases; unmatched junction nucleotides: 4. The CDR3 is 14 residues long. Germline assignment: CDR1 SGHRS and CDR2 YFSETQ. The DNA read from the CDR3 is TGCGCCAGCAGCGGACAGGGGACGACCTACGAG. Translation: CASSGQGTTYE. The full CDR3 protein reads CASSGQGTTYEQYF.

Comment on this clone: The CDR3 end falls 3 residues outside the read, so it is completed with the germline J gene. The chain recombines TRBV7-9 with TRBJ2-7, with unresolved D. CDR3 length: 15 amino acids. Trimming took 1 base from V and 6 from J, leaving 16 bases between them. Germline CDR1 and CDR2: SEHNR and FQNEAQ (reference sequence). The CDR3: CASSLGASHHGEQYF. The DNA read from the CDR3 is TGTGCCAGCAGCTTAGGGGCTTCACACCACGGCGAG.

Remarks on this clone: The CDR3 end is not reached by the read, which stops 3 residues before it; the germline J gene fills it in. This chain links TRBV7-9 with TRBJ2-7; perhaps TRBD2 as D (6 bases). The CDR3 runs to 13 residues. Germline V gene lookup returns CDR1 SEHNR and CDR2 FQNEAQ (reference sequence). Trimming stripped 2 bases from V and 3 bases from J, with 8 bases between. CDR3 bases read: TGTGCCAGCAGCTTATTCGGGGGCTACGAG. It is translated as CASSLFGGYE. The entire CDR3 sequence reads CASSLFGGYEQYF.

As concerns this clone: The read halts 3 residues ahead of the CDR3 end, with the missing end drawn from the germline J gene. This sequence joins TRBV4-2 and TRBJ2-1, with 14 bases lining up with TRBD2. The V gene end was trimmed by 3 bases and the J gene end by 9 bases; junction bases not matched to a gene: 7. Germline V gene sequence: CDR1 LGHNA, CDR2 YNFKEQ. There are 16 residues in the CDR3. The DNA read from the CDR3 is TGTGCCAGCAGCCACGCCGGGACTAGCGGGAGTGGTGAG. This translates into CASSHAGTSGSGE. The CDR3, in full, reads CASSHAGTSGSGEQFF.

Comments on this clone: The CDR3 end falls 3 residues outside the read, so it is completed with the germline J gene. Other DNA sequences in the same sample also yield this CDR3. The rearrangement joins TRBV29-1 to TRBJ1-2, with 9 bases aligning to TRBD1. This CDR3 spans 12 amino acids. Germline values: CDR1 SQVTM, CDR2 ANQGSEA. Trimming at V came to 4 bases and at J to 4 bases, leaving 1 base not matched to a gene. The CDR3 here is CSVADRGYGYTF. The CDR3 DNA, read in part, is TGCAGCGTTGCGGACAGGGGCTATGGC. Together with reference TRBV29-1 and TRBJ1-2, the CDR3 gives the full variable domain: SAVISQKPSRDICQRGTSLTIQCQVDSQVTMMFWYRQQPGQSLTLIATANQGSEATYESGFVIDKFPISRPNLTFSTLTVSNMSPEDSSIYLCSVADRGYGYTFGSGTRLTVV.

Comment on this clone: The read terminates 3 residues ahead of where the CDR3 ends, so the germline J gene completes it. The chain carries TRBV6-2 or TRBV6-3 and TRBJ2-1; D gene uncertain. CDR3 length: 15 amino acids. Trimming removed 0 bases from V and 5 bases from J, with 11 bases in between. CDR1 MNHEY and CDR2 SVGEGT come from the germline V gene. The sequenced CDR3 bases are TGTGCCAGCAGTTACTCGCCCCTCCCTAACAATGAG. This codes for CASSYSPLPNNE. From start to end, the CDR3 is CASSYSPLPNNEQFF.

With regard to this clone: The sequence runs out 3 residues before the end of the CDR3; the remainder is reconstructed from the germline J gene. The chain joins TRBV19 to TRBJ1-2, with 8 positions matching TRBD1. The CDR3 consists of 14 residues. Germline V gives CDR1 LNHDA, CDR2 SQIVND (reference sequence). The covered CDR3 bases are TGTGCCAGTAGTCTGAGACAGGGGTCAGATACC. Its protein is CASSLRQGSDT. The entire CDR3 sequence reads CASSLRQGSDTYTF.

Details on this clone: The read gets to within 3 residues of the CDR3 end, and the germline J gene fills in the rest. J is TRBJ2-3 and V is TRBV20-1; 9 bases fit TRBD2. The germline gives CDR1 DFQATT, CDR2 SNEGSKA (reference sequence). CDR3 size: 15 residues. The covered CDR3 bases are TGCAGTGCTAGATCTAGCGGGACCCTCCAAGAGACG. This codes for CSARSSGTLQET. The CDR3 in full is CSARSSGTLQETQYF.